The 21 T cell receptor beta chains reported below all come from one sample, sequenced in a study of blood T cell repertoires in COVID-19 (dated by TCRdb to 2018 to 2021). The library was made by the immunoSEQ multiplex PCR assay. The immuneACCESS repertoire file appears here via TCRdb, limited to in-frame rearrangements. These files lack a portion of the clones; in checked studies, under half of the deficit traces to unresolved V genes, and the cause of the others is not known. This sample lists 270,000 or so clones; around 93% were detected once. The ten largest clones take up about 3% of the sample. The specimen was PBMCs or T cells enriched from blood (not recorded which). These receptors all come from a man in his forties who had been exposed to COVID-19.

This chain uses TRBV4-1 with TRBJ1-1, with a tentative D call TRBD1 (5 bases). The CDR3 spans 15 residues. CDR1 MGHRA and CDR2 YSYEKL come from the germline V gene. V shed 1 base and J shed 4 bases, with 13 bases lying between them. CDR3 sequence (DNA): TGCGCCAGCAGCCAAGGACGGCAGGGTGGCACTGAAGCTTTCTTT. Its protein is CASSQGRQGGTEAFF.

V is TRBV5-1 and J is TRBJ1-2; D remains unclear. Looked up from germline, CDR1 is SGHRS and CDR2 is YFSETQ. Trimming removed 5 bases from V and 8 bases from J, with 19 bases in between. The CDR3 contains 14 residues. The CDR3 DNA reads as TGCGCCAGCAGACCTCGGGATGCCTCTATCGGCTACACCTTC. Translating gives CASRPRDASIGYTF.

CDR3 DNA: TGTGCCAGTAGGAGAACGCAGGGGAAATCCACAGATACGCAGTATTTT. Protein: CASRRTQGKSTDTQYF. J is TRBJ2-3 and V is TRBV19; possible D gene TRBD1, 6 bases. CDR1 and CDR2 from the germline V gene are LNHDA and SQIVND (reference sequence). V was pared by 6 bases and J by 2 bases, with 18 bases between. The CDR3 contains 16 residues.

The chain combines TRBV28 with TRBJ1-6; D is uncertain. The CDR3 loop spans 14 amino acids. Trimming pared 7 bases from V and 4 bases from J, leaving 11 bases between. Germline V gene data show CDR1 as MDHEN and CDR2 as SYDVKM. This CDR3 is CASTMEGYNSPLHF. The CDR3 DNA reads as TGTGCCAGCACCATGGAGGGTTATAATTCACCCCTCCACTTT.

The rearrangement links TRBV19 to TRBJ2-7; D may be TRBD1 (5 bases). V gave up 4 bases and J gave up 3 bases, with 10 bases separating them. The CDR3 contains 13 residues. Germline V lookup: CDR1 LNHDA, CDR2 SQIVND (reference sequence). In DNA form, the CDR3 reads TGTGCCAGTAGTACTCCAGGGTTCTACGAGCAGTACTTC. Translated, it gives CASSTPGFYEQYF.

The V call is TRBV28, the J call TRBJ2-7; D remains ambiguous. This CDR3 is 11 amino acids long. Germline V gene sequence: CDR1 MDHEN, CDR2 SYDVKM. V was cut by 6 bases and J by 2 bases, with 5 bases left in between. CDR3 amino acids: CASRRTYEQYF. The CDR3 DNA reads TGTGCCAGCAGGCGTACCTACGAGCAGTACTTC.

The chain links TRBV20-1 to TRBJ2-7; 10 positions agree with TRBD2. CDR3 length: 17 amino acids. Germline V CDR1 and CDR2: DFQATT, SNEGSKA (reference sequence). V lost 3 bases, J lost 1 base, and 12 bases stayed unmatched. The CDR3 is CSASRASGSSGSYEQYF. The CDR3 nucleotides read TGCAGTGCTAGTCGGGCTAGCGGGAGTTCGGGATCCTACGAGCAGTACTTC.

This chain connects TRBV27 to TRBJ2-5, with a tentative D call TRBD2 (7 bases). The CDR3 is 15 amino acids. The V gene lost 3 bases and the J gene lost 5 bases, with 16 bases spanning the gap. Germline values: CDR1 MNHEY, CDR2 SMNVEV (reference sequence). CDR3 sequence reads: CASSLSSGGGETQYF. In DNA, the CDR3 is TGTGCCAGCAGTTTGTCCTCGGGGGGCGGGGAGACCCAGTACTTC.

The gene calls are TRBV19 and TRBJ2-7, with a weak D call TRBD1 (6 bases). The V gene's germline CDR1 is LNHDA and CDR2 SQIVND (reference sequence). The ends were cut back, 3 bases at V and 5 bases at J, with 14 bases in the middle. The CDR3 has 14 amino acids. The CDR3: CASSIRPGVDEQYF. The CDR3 bases are TGTGCCAGTAGTATCAGACCAGGGGTGGACGAGCAGTACTTC.

The genes are TRBV2 and TRBJ1-2, with TRBD1 matching 8 bases. The CDR3 has 14 residues. From germline, CDR1 is SNHLY and CDR2 FYNNEI. Unmatched junction bases numbered 11, after V lost 7 bases and J lost 7 bases. CDR3 amino acids: CASNPDRDNRGYTF. The CDR3, as DNA: TGTGCCAGCAATCCGGACAGGGATAATCGTGGCTACACCTTC.

V gene TRBV28 combines with J gene TRBJ2-7; D is possibly TRBD2 (7 bases). The length of the CDR3 is 16 residues. Trimming left V 5 bases short and J 2 bases short, with 19 bases between. Germline assignment: CDR1 MDHEN and CDR2 SYDVKM. DNA for the CDR3: TGTGCCAGCAGTAGCTTGGGGGGGACATATGCCTACGAGCAGTACTTC. It translates to CASSSLGGTYAYEQYF.

The V and J genes are TRBV5-4 and TRBJ2-7; TRBD2 agrees at 12 bases. V shed 4 bases, J shed 6 bases, and the junction held 11 bases outside the gene matches. There are 16 residues in the CDR3. Germline loops: CDR1 SGHNT, CDR2 YYREEE (reference sequence). CDR3 DNA: TGTGCCAGCAGCCAACTAGCGGGAGGCTCCCCCTCCGAGCAGTACTTC. It is translated as CASSQLAGGSPSEQYF.

V usage is TRBV5-1 and J usage is TRBJ2-3; no clear D gene. V gave up 0 bases and J gave up 2 bases, with 13 bases separating them. Germline lookup yields CDR1 SGHRS and CDR2 YFSETQ. The CDR3 length is 16 residues. CDR3 sequence reads: CASSLAGGLITDTQYF. The CDR3 coding sequence is TGCGCCAGCAGCTTGGCCGGCGGTCTTATCACAGATACGCAGTATTTT.

The V call is TRBV6-1, the J call TRBJ2-4; TRBD1 agrees at 7 bases. There are 14 residues in the CDR3. V lost 1 base and J lost 7; bases outside the gene matches: 4. Germline V lookup: CDR1 MNHNS, CDR2 SASEGT. This CDR3 reads CASSEGGRGNIQYF. CDR3 bases: TGTGCCAGCAGTGAAGGGGGCAGGGGGAACATTCAGTACTTC.

Only a few counts were recorded for this clone. The rearrangement joins TRBV14 to TRBJ1-5; a weak D match, TRBD1 (5 bases). There are 13 residues in the CDR3. Germline lookup yields CDR1 SGHDN and CDR2 FVKESK. Trimming cost V 8 bases and J 4 bases, with 12 bases left between them. CDR3 DNA sequence: TGTGCCAGCGCGACAGCGCCGAATCAGCCCCAGCATTTT. Its protein is CASATAPNQPQHF.

V usage is TRBV9 and J usage is TRBJ2-2; a weak D match, TRBD2 (6 bases). The CDR3 has 16 amino acids. Trimming took off 0 bases at V and 1 base at J, with 10 bases between the two ends. Germline V gene sequence: CDR1 SGDLS, CDR2 YYNGEE. The CDR3, as DNA: TGTGCCAGCAGCGTAGTCGGCGGGATGAACACCGGGGAGCTGTTTTTT. As protein: CASSVVGGMNTGELFF.

This clone showed up just once. V gene TRBV14 combines with J gene TRBJ1-2; 9 nucleotides match TRBD1. Germline V CDR1 and CDR2: SGHDN, FVKESK. V lost 2 bases to trimming and J lost 8 bases; unmatched junction nucleotides: 3. The CDR3 covers 13 residues. DNA for the CDR3: TGTGCCAGCAGCCAACGGGGACAGGGCGGCTACACCTTC. It specifies CASSQRGQGGYTF.

The chain recombines TRBV3-1 (or the pseudogene TRBV3-2) with TRBJ1-1; no reliable D call. CDR1 and CDR2 from the germline V gene are LGHDT and YNNKEL (reference sequence). This CDR3 comprises 14 residues. The ends were cut back, 1 base at V and 1 base at J, with 7 bases in the middle. The CDR3 coding sequence is TGTGCCAGCAGCCAAGGAGCAGGGAACACTGAAGCTTTCTTT. Its protein product is CASSQGAGNTEAFF.

The chain recombines TRBV5-1 with TRBJ2-5; TRBD2 aligns across 7 bases. CDR1 and CDR2 from the germline V gene are SGHRS and YFSETQ. The junction had 7 bases not matched to a gene; V was cut back by 4 bases and J by 1 base. The CDR3 runs to 15 residues. CDR3 DNA: TGCGCCAGCAGCCTGGGACTAAAACCCCAAGAGACCCAGTACTTC. Protein product: CASSLGLKPQETQYF. Based on the CDR3 plus reference TRBV5-1 and TRBJ2-5, the full variable domain is KAGVTQTPRYLIKTRGQQVTLSCSPISGHRSVSWYQQTPGQGLQFLFEYFSETQRNKGNFPGRFSGRQFSNSRSEMNVSTLELGDSALYLCASSLGLKPQETQYFGPGTRLLVL.

V and J are TRBV28 and TRBJ2-7; tentatively, D is TRBD1 (5 bases). V lost 4 bases to trimming and J lost 2 bases, with 12 bases between them. The germline V gene has CDR1 MDHEN and CDR2 SYDVKM. The CDR3 covers 14 residues. The CDR3 region has the DNA TGTGCCAGCAGTTCCCCGACAGCTACCTACGAGCAGTACTTC. This gives the protein CASSSPTATYEQYF.

The count of this clone is one. The chain employs TRBV2 and TRBJ2-1, with 8 nucleotides matching TRBD2. V shed 4 bases, J shed 3 bases, and the junction held 5 bases outside the gene matches. The CDR3 has 15 amino acids. CDR1 and CDR2 from the germline V gene are SNHLY and FYNNEI. The CDR3 DNA follows: TGTGCCAGCAGTGGAAGCGGGAGAGGCTACAATGAGCAGTTCTTC. Its translation: CASSGSGRGYNEQFF.